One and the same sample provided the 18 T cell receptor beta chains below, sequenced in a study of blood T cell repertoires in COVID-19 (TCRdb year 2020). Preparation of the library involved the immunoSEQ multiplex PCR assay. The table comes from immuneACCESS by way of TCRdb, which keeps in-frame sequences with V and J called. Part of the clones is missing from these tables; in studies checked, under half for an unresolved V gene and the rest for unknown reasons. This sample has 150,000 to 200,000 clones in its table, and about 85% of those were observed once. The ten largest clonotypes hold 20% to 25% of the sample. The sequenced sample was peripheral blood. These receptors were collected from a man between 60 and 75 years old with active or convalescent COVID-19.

CDR3 loop: CASSPGTGYTYEQYF. The CDR3 region has the DNA TGTGCCAGCAGCCCCGGGACAGGCTACACCTACGAGCAGTACTTC. V usage is TRBV7-9 and J usage is TRBJ2-7; TRBD1 matches at 8 bases. Germline V gene data show CDR1 as SEHNR and CDR2 as FQNEAQ (reference sequence). CDR3 length equals 15 residues. V lost 5 bases to trimming and J lost 2 bases; unmatched junction nucleotides: 8.

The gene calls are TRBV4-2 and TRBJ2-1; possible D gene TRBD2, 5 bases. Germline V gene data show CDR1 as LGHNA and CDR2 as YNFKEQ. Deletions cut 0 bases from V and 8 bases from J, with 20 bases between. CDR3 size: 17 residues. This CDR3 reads CASSQDLFPGLGDEQFF. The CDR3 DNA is TGTGCCAGCAGCCAAGATCTCTTTCCAGGACTCGGGGATGAGCAGTTCTTC.

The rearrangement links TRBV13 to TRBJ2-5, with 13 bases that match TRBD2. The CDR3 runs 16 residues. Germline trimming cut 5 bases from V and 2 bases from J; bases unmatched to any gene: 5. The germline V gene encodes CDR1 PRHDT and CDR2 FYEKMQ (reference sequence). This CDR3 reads CASSTRTSGGQETQYF. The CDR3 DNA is TGTGCCAGCAGCACCCGGACTAGCGGGGGTCAAGAGACCCAGTACTTC.

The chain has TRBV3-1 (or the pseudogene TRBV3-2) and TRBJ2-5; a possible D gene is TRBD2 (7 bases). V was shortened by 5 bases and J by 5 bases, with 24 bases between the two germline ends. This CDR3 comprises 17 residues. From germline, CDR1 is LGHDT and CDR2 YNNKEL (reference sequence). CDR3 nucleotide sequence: TGTGCCAGCAGCGACCTCAAAAGATGGGGGGGCGGGGAGACCCAGTACTTC. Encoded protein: CASSDLKRWGGGETQYF.

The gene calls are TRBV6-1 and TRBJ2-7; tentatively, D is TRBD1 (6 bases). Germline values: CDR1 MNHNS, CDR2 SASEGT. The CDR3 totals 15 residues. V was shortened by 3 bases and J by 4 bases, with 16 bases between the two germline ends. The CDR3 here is CASSDSGTLTYEQYF. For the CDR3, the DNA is TGTGCCAGCAGTGATTCCGGGACACTCACTTACGAGCAGTACTTC.

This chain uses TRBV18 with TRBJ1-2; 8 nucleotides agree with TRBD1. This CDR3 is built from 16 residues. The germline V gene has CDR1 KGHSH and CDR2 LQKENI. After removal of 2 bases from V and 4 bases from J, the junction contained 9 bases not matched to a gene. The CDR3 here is CASSPGTGVGGYGYTF. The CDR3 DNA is TGTGCCAGCTCACCAGGGACAGGAGTCGGAGGCTATGGCTACACCTTC.

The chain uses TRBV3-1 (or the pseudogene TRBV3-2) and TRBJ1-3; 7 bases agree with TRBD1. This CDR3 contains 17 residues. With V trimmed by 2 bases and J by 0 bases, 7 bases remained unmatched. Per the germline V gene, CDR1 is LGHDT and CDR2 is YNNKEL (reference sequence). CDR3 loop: CASSQSGGSLSGNTIYF. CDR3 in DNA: TGTGCCAGCAGCCAATCAGGGGGTTCCCTCTCTGGAAACACCATATATTTT.

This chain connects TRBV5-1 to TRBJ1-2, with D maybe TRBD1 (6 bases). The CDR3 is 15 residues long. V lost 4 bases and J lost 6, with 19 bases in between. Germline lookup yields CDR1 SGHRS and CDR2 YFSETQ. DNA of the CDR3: TGCGCCAGCAGCCCACTGACAGGTGTTCGCGATGGCTACACCTTC. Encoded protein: CASSPLTGVRDGYTF.

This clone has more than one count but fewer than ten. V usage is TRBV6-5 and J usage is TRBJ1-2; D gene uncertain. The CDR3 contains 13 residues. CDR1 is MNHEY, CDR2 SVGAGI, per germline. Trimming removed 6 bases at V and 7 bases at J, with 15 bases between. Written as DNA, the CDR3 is TGTGCCAGCAGGGAGTATAAAACGGGTGGCTACACCTTC. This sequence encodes CASREYKTGGYTF.

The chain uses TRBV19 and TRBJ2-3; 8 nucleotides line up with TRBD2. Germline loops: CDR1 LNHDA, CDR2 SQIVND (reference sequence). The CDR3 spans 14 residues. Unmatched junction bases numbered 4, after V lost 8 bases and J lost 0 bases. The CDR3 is CASGPGGSTDTQYF. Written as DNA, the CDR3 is TGTGCCAGTGGTCCGGGGGGGAGCACAGATACGCAGTATTTT.

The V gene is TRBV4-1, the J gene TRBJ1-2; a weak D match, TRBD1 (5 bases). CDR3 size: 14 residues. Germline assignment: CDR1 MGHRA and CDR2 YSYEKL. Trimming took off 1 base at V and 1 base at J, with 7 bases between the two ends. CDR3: CASSQGQYNYGYTF. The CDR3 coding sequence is TGCGCCAGCAGCCAAGGACAGTATAACTATGGCTACACCTTC.

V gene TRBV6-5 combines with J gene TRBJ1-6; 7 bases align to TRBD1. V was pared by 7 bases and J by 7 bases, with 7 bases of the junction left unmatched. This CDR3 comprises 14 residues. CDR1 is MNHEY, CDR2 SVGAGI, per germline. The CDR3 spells CASTRGVGNSPLHF. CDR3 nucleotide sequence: TGTGCCAGCACCAGGGGGGTGGGAAATTCACCCCTCCACTTT.

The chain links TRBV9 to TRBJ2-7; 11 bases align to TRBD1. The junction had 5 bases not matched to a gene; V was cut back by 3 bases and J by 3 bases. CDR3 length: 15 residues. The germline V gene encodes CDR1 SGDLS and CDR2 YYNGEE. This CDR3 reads CASSAGGTGGYEQYF. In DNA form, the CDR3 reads TGTGCCAGCAGCGCAGGGGGGACAGGGGGCTACGAGCAGTACTTC.

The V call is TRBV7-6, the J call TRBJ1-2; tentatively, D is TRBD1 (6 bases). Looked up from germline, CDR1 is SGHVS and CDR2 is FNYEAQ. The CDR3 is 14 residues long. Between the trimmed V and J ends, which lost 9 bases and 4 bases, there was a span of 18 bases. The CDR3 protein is CASSQGLVGYGYTF. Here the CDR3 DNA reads TGTGCCAGTTCGCAGGGGTTGGTAGGCTATGGCTACACCTTC.

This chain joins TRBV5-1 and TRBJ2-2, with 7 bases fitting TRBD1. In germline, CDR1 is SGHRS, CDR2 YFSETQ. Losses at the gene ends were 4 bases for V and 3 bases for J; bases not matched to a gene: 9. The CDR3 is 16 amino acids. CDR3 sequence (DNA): TGCGCCAGCAGCGCCAGGGACAGCCGCCACACCGGGGAGCTGTTTTTT. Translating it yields CASSARDSRHTGELFF.

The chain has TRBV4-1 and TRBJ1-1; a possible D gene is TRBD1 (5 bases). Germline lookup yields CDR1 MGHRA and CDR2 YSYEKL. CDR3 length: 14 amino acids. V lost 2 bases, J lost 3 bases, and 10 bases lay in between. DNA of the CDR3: TGCGCCAGCAGCCAAACCACAGGTTACACTGAAGCTTTCTTT. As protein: CASSQTTGYTEAFF.

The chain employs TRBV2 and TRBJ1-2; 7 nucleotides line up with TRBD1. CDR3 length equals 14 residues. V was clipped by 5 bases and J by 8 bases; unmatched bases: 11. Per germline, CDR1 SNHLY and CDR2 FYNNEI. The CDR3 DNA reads TGTGCCAGCAGTCGATCAGGGACAGTATCGGGCTACACCTTC. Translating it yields CASSRSGTVSGYTF.

This CDR3 is CASSEPAGGYTDTQYF. The CDR3 DNA follows: TGCGCCAGCAGTGAGCCAGCGGGGGGTTACACAGATACGCAGTATTTT. V usage is TRBV10-2 and J usage is TRBJ2-3; TRBD2 matches at 9 bases. Trimming cost V 2 bases and J 2 bases; bases outside gene matches: 5. Germline V gene sequence: CDR1 WSHSY, CDR2 SAAADI. The CDR3 totals 16 residues.